This is a list of T cell receptor beta chains from one sample in a study of T cells in Graves' hyperthyroidism and ophthalmopathy. TCRdb processed the multiplex PCR reads anew with MiXCR; each CDR3 protein has one entry. This table holds hundreds of thousands of distinct CDR3 sequences, approximately 15% found once. The sequenced sample was blood. The origin of the receptors is a woman in her thirties with Graves' hyperthyroidism that later progressed to Graves' ophthalmopathy. Each CDR3 is given without its conserved first and last residue. Some rows have no size entry. The others give once, few or many, or a class for an expanded clone.

few	TRBV20-1	TRBJ1-5	SARPAHGGDNQPQH
NA	TRBV9	TRBJ2-1	ASSVVGLFDEQF
many	TRBV3-1	TRBJ2-1	ASSQEGRVEYNEQF
NA	TRBV5-1	TRBJ2-3	ASTRRASGSTDTQY
many	TRBV12-3/TRBV12-4	TRBJ2-2	ASGLGGRATGELF
many	TRBV12-3/TRBV12-4	TRBJ1-1	ASTATTGTEAF
many	TRBV18	TRBJ1-5	ASSPPRESSNQPQH
NA	TRBV7-9	TRBJ2-7	ASSGRQGAYEQY
many	TRBV28	TRBJ2-7	ASSPNQWEYIYEQY
many	TRBV11-1	TRBJ2-2	ASRHSGKLNTGELF
many	TRBV20-1	TRBJ2-7	SPTRWERLYEQY
NA	TRBV11-1	TRBJ2-1	ASRIAQSSYNEQF
NA	TRBV9	TRBJ1-2	ASSGPGGARGYT
few	TRBV15	TRBJ1-5	ATSREEGGDQPQH
many	TRBV20-1	TRBJ2-5	SAAQGIGETQY
many	TRBV6-1	TRBJ2-7	ASLGLAGNSRPYEQY
many	TRBV11-3	TRBJ1-2	ASSLNLMNGYT
NA	TRBV4-2	TRBJ2-5	ASSEAPGGGQETQY
many	TRBV2	TRBJ2-3	ASTGTSGTPDTQY
few	TRBV7-9	TRBJ1-1	ASSSAFEGLTNTEAF
many	TRBV6-1	TRBJ2-7	ASSSPPGAGYEQY
few	TRBV5-1	TRBJ1-1	ASSVGQGGFQTEAF
many	TRBV7-9	TRBJ2-1	ASPTGTSYNEQF
few	TRBV6-1	TRBJ2-6	ASGPTDPSGANVLT
few	TRBV20-1	TRBJ1-5	SAPDREGNQPQH
many	TRBV27	TRBJ2-7	ASSNPGLAGGIHEQY
NA	TRBV6-5	TRBJ1-2	ASSYSWLYYGYT
many	TRBV12-3/TRBV12-4	TRBJ2-7	ASSTTAGTPYEQY
NA	TRBV14	TRBJ2-5	ASSLYTGETQY
once	TRBV20-1	TRBJ1-5	SAETGRTNQPQH
few	TRBV7-3	TRBJ2-1	ASSLTGDLRINEQF
few	TRBV4-1	TRBJ2-7	ASSQEGGGSYEQY
NA	TRBV28	TRBJ1-1	ASTSLLGTKTEAF
many	TRBV6-2/TRBV6-3	TRBJ1-5	ATTDRSYEPPQH
many	TRBV6-2/TRBV6-3	TRBJ2-4	ASSYVGGPANIQY
many	TRBV10-3	TRBJ2-2	AIRMTSGEHTGELF
NA	TRBV7-9	TRBJ2-1	ASSLTGTEQS
few	TRBV4-1	TRBJ2-7	ASSQGVRGGTGGIGLPYEQY
many	TRBV29-1	TRBJ2-1	SVETLAELYNEQF
few	TRBV10-3	TRBJ1-5	AISEADQPQH
NA	TRBV5-1	TRBJ2-5	ASSSGQGAVKTQY
many	TRBV5-6	TRBJ2-3	ASRPLGTDTQY
NA	TRBV20-1	TRBJ1-4	SARDPGAGTNEKLF
once	TRBV4-1	TRBJ2-1	ASREGGGRTEEQF
NA	TRBV20-1	TRBJ1-5	SAAPRINQPQH
many	TRBV11-3	TRBJ2-1	ASRPRSSSYNEQF
few	TRBV6-1	TRBJ1-1	ASSESSKTEAF
many	TRBV11-1	TRBJ1-1	ASSLLEEGTEAF
many	TRBV19	TRBJ2-7	ASSIGTPGREQY
NA	TRBV12-3/TRBV12-4	TRBJ1-4	ASSLDTGNEKLF
many	TRBV12-5	TRBJ1-5	ASGLTSGITQPQH
many	TRBV6-1	TRBJ1-1	ASSEVVIDTEAF
few	TRBV5-8	TRBJ2-1	ASSFPDRGHNEQF
NA	TRBV28	TRBJ1-2	ASSPGAGGRSGYT
many	TRBV7-2	TRBJ2-7	ASSQGRAYEQY
NA	TRBV27	TRBJ2-1	ASSLHLTGLAGGSYNEQF
few	TRBV7-9	TRBJ2-1	ASSRSVVGLADYNEQF